Below, one T cell receptor beta chain is given with its context. The record originates from a study of immune cell composition in non-small cell lung cancer. V shed 0 bases and J shed 2 bases, with 6 bases lying between them. Germline CDR1 reads SGHDT; CDR2 reads YYEEEE. This CDR3 comprises 14 residues. Sequencing used immunoSEQ multiplex PCR; TCRdb keeps in-frame clones, though not all of them. The sample includes approximately 14,000 clones, roughly 74% of them seen just once. The receptor was isolated from a human donor with non-small cell lung cancer. The sample taken for sequencing was lung tumor tissue. The V call is TRBV5-6, the J call TRBJ1-5; D remains unclear. CDR3 region: CASSLGPGNQPQHF. In DNA form, the CDR3 reads TGTGCCAGCAGCTTGGGCCCAGGCAATCAGCCCCAGCATTTT.